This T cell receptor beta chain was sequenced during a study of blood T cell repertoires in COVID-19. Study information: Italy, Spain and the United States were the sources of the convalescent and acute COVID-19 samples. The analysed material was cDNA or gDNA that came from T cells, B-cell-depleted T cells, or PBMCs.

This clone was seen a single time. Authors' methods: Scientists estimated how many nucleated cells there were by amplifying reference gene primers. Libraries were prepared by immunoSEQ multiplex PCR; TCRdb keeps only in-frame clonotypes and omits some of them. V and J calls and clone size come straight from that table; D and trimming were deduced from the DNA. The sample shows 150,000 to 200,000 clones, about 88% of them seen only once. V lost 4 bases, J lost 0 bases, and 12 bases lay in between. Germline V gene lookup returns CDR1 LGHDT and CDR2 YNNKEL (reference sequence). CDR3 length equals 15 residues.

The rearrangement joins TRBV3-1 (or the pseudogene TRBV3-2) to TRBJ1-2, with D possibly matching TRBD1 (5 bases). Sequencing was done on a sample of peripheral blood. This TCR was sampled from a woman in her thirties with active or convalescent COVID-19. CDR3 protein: CASSPRDGPNYGYTF. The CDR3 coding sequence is TGTGCCAGCAGCCCGCGGGACGGCCCTAACTATGGCTACACCTTC.